The clone carrying this T cell receptor beta chain has a count of ten or more. The TCRbeta library was prepared with unique molecular identifiers. TCRdb redid the calling of the PCR reads with MiXCR, one entry per CDR3 protein. The sample includes 180,000 or so distinct CDR3 sequences, about 6% seen only once; the top ten take 4.5%. Per the germline V gene, CDR1 is SNHLY and CDR2 is FYNNEI. V shed 3 bases and J 7 bases; nucleotides not matched to a gene: 9. The CDR3 has 18 amino acids. The sample originates from a study of T-cell reconstitution after alpha-beta-depleted transplantation in children. This clonotype was sampled from a girl in the first two years of life with combined immunodeficiency, due to receive a stem cell transplant. The rearrangement joins TRBV2 to TRBJ2-1; TRBD2 matches 16 bases. The sample here was PBMCs, taken before TCRalphabeta/CD19-depleted stem cell transplant. The CDR3 reads CASSDRGLAGGPSNEQFF. As DNA, the CDR3 is TGTGCCAGCAGTGATCGGGGACTAGCGGGAGGGCCGAGTAATGAGCAGTTCTTC.